This T cell receptor (beta chain) appears in the sequencing data of a study of ipilimumab plus nivolumab after autologous stem cell transplantation. The method was immunoSEQ multiplex PCR; TCRdb's version includes in-frame clones alone and lacks a portion of them. This table has about 43,000 clones, 88% appearing once. Sample: PBMCs, taken in a trial of ipilimumab plus nivolumab as post-transplant consolidation. This receptor was identified in a male donor with multiple myeloma.

The CDR3 nucleotides are TGTGCCAGCAGTTCTGATTCCACAGGGGACGTCTATGGCTACACCTTC. As protein: CASSSDSTGDVYGYTF. The genes are TRBV28 and TRBJ1-2; TRBD1 agrees at 7 bases. This CDR3 region has 16 residues. The germline V gene encodes CDR1 MDHEN and CDR2 SYDVKM. The V gene end was trimmed by 4 bases and the J gene end by 4 bases; junction bases not matched to a gene: 12.